This TCR beta chain was observed in a study of Tregs in tolerant kidney transplant recipients. Study-level information: The nonmyeloablative bone marrow transplants came from related graft donors, with transient mixed chimerism.

Losses at the gene ends were 5 bases for V and 9 bases for J; bases not matched to a gene: 10. The germline CDR1 and CDR2 sequences are SGHRS and YFSETQ. The CDR3 has 14 amino acids. Sequencing used immunoSEQ multiplex PCR; TCRdb keeps in-frame clones, though not all of them. The sample holds 15,000 to 18,000 clones, more than 50% seen once. Notes on this clone: Its cognate antigen is unknown.

CFSE-labeled recipient PBMCs were cultured five to seven days with irradiated graft donor PBMCs, then FACS-sorted. Study-level findings and limits: Donor-specific Treg expansion exceeded global Treg expansion in tolerant patients, suggesting antigen drive. Expanding Tregs on activated donor B cells appeared to best identify donor-specific TCRbeta clones. Few patients were studied, so findings need validation in larger groups.

This sequence was found in a human patient who received a combined kidney and bone marrow transplant. Sequenced material: CD4+ T cells from blood cultured with allogeneic cells, taken before the transplant. This chain connects TRBV5-1 to TRBJ1-2; TRBD1 agrees at 10 bases. This CDR3 is CASRRTGGELSYTF. For the CDR3, the DNA is TGCGCCAGCAGACGGACAGGGGGGGAACTAAGCTACACCTTC.